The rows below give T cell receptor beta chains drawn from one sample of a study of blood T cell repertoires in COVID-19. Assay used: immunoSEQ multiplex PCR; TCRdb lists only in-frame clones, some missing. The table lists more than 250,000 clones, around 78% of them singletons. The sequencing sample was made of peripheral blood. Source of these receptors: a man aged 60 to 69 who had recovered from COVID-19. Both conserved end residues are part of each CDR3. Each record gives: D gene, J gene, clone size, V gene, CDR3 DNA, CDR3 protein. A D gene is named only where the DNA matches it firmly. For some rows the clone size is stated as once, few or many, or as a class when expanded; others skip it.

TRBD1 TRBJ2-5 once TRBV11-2 TGTGCCAGCAGCTTAGAAGGGGGCTCTGGAGAGACCCAGTACTTC CASSLEGGSGETQYF
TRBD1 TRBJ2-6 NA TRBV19 TGTGCCAGTAGTACTACAGGGGGCGGTTCGGGGGCCAACGTCCTGACTTTC CASSTTGGGSGANVLTF
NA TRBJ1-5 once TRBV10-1 TGCGCCAGCAGTGAGGCCCGGGAGGTTGGTCAGCCCCAGCATTTT CASSEAREVGQPQHF
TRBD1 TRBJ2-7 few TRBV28 TGTGCCAGCAGTCCGCGGACAGGGTTCCACGAGCAGTACTTC CASSPRTGFHEQYF
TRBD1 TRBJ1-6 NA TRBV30 TGTGCCGGAGGACAGGGGGCACGTTCACCCCTCCACTTT CAGGQGARSPLHF
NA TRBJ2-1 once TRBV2 TGTGCCAGCTTGCGGCCCGACTCCTACAATGAGCAGTTCTTC CASLRPDSYNEQFF
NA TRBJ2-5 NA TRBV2 TGTGCCAGCAGGTTTGAGGAGACCCAGTACTTC CASRFEETQYF
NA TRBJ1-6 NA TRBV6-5 TGTGCCAGCAGGGGCCTAGCAGGATGGGATTCACCCCTCCACTTT CASRGLAGWDSPLHF
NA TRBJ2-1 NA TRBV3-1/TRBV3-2 TGTGCCAGCAGCCAAGATGGGGGGTCTCCCTACAATGAGCAGTTCTTC CASSQDGGSPYNEQFF
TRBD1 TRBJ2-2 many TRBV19 TGTGCCAGTAGTCAGGGACAGGGGCGGTCCGGGGAGCTGTTTTTT CASSQGQGRSGELFF
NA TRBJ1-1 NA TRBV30 TGTGCCTGGAGTGGGGGCCGGGCTTTCTTT CAWSGGRAFF
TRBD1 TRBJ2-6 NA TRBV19 TGTGCCAGTAGTCCCTGGGCTGGGAGGACAGGGGCTGGGGCCAACGTCCTGACTTTC CASSPWAGRTGAGANVLTF
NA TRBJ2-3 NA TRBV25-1 TGTGCCAGCAGTGTCGAGGGACATGGCAATGCAGATACGCAGTATTTT CASSVEGHGNADTQYF
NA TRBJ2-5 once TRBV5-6 TGTGCCAGCAGCTTGGCCAGCGGGTTTACGGAGACCCAGTACTTC CASSLASGFTETQYF
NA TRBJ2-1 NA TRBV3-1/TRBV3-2 TGTGCCAGCAGTGGAGGACGGGGAAAATCCTACAATGAGCAGTTCTTC CASSGGRGKSYNEQFF
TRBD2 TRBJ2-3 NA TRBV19 TGTGCCAGTACGCCGGGACTAGTAGGCACAGATACGCAGTATTTT CASTPGLVGTDTQYF
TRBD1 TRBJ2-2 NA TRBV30 TGTGCCTGGAGGGGCGGGACAGGGGGCAGCGGGGAGCTGTTTTTT CAWRGGTGGSGELFF
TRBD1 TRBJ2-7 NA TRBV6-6 TGTGCCAGCAGTTACCGGACAGGAGCCTCCTACGAGCAGTACTTC CASSYRTGASYEQYF
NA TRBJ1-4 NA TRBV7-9 TGTGCCAGCAGCTCGGGGGGGTGGCCCGAAAAACTGTTTTTT CASSSGGWPEKLFF
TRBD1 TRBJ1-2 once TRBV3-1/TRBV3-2 TGTGCCAGCAGCCAAGTTGGACAGGGGATGAGCTACACCTTC CASSQVGQGMSYTF
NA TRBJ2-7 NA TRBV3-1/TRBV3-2 TGTGCCAGCAGCCAAGGAGTTGGAGGGGCAGGGACCTACGAGCAGTACTTC CASSQGVGGAGTYEQYF
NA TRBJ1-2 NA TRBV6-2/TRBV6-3 TGTGCCAGCAGTTACACGGCTAACTATGGCTACACCTTC CASSYTANYGYTF
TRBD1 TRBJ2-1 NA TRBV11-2 TGTGCCAGCAGCTTAGACAGGGGGCCTGCAAATGAGCAGTTCTTC CASSLDRGPANEQFF
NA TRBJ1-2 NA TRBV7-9 TGTGCCAGCAGCTCCGCCTGGGCACAGTATGGCTACACCTTC CASSSAWAQYGYTF
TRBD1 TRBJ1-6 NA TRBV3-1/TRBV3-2 TGTGCCAGCAGCACAGGACAGGGGAATAATTCACCCCTCCACTTT CASSTGQGNNSPLHF
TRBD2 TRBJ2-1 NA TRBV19 TGTGCCAGTAGTATTTCCTCTGCGGGAGTTTTTAATGAGCAGTTCTTC CASSISSAGVFNEQFF
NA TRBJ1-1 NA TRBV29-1 TGCAGCGGGAAGCAGGGGCAGAACACTGAAGCTTTCTTT CSGKQGQNTEAFF
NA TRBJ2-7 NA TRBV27 TGTGCCACTGCCCGGGGCTACGAGCAGTACTTC CATARGYEQYF
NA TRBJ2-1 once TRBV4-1 TGCGCCAGCAGCCAGAACAGGTATTACTACAATGAGCAGTTCTTC CASSQNRYYYNEQFF
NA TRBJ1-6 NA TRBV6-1 TGTGCCAGCAGTGAAGCCCCCAGATCACCCCTCCACTTT CASSEAPRSPLHF
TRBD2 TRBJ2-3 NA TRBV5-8 TGTGCCAGCAGCCCTAGCGGGAGTTTCTCAGATACGCAGTATTTT CASSPSGSFSDTQYF
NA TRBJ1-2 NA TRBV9 TGTGCCAGCAGCGGCCCATCCGTCGAGAGGGAGTATGGCTACACCTTC CASSGPSVEREYGYTF
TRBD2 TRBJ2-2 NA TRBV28 TGTGCCAGCAGTTTAGGCGGGAGGGCGAGGACCGGGGAGCTGTTTTTT CASSLGGRARTGELFF
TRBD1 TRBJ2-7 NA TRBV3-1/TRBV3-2 TGTGCCAGCAGCAGGACAGGGAATACCTACGAGCAGTACTTC CASSRTGNTYEQYF
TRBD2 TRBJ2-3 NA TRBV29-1 TGCAGCGTTGATGGGACTAGCGGGGGCGGAGATACGCAGTATTTT CSVDGTSGGGDTQYF
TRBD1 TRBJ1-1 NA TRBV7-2 TGTGCCAGCAGCAAGACAGGGGGCAAGGGCACTGAAGCTTTCTTT CASSKTGGKGTEAFF
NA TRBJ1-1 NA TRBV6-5 TGTGCCAGCAGACGCTCCCAGGGAAGCACTGAAGCTTTCTTT CASRRSQGSTEAFF
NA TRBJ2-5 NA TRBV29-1 TGCAGCGCGGGACTGCATGAGACCCAGTACTTC CSAGLHETQYF
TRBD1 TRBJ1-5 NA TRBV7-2 TGTGCCAGCAGCTTAGTCGGAACAGGGGGCTTTCAGCCCCAGCATTTT CASSLVGTGGFQPQHF
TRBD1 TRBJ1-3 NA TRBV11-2 TGTGCCAGCAGCTTAGAGTGGACAGGGGCTGGAAACACCATATATTTT CASSLEWTGAGNTIYF
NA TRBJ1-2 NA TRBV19 TGTGCCAGTAGAGGGGATACGATGGGCTACACCTTC CASRGDTMGYTF